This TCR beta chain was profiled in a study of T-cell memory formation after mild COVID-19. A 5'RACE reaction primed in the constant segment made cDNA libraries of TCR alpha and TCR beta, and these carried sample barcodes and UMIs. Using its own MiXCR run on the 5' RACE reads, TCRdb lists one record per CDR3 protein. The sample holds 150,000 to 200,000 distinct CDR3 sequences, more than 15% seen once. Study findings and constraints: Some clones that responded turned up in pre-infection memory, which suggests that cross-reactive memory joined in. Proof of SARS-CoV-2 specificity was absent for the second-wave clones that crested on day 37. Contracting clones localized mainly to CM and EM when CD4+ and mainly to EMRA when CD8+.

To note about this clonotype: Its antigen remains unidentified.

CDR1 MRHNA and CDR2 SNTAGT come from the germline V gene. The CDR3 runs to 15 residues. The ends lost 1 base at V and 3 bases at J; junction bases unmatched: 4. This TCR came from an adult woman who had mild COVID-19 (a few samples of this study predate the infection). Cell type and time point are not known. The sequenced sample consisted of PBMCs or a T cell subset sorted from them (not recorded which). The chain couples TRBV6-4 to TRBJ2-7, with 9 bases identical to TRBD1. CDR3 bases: TGTGCCAGCAGTGACTTTGACAGGGGGGACTACGAGCAGTACTTC. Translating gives CASSDFDRGDYEQYF.